These 31 T cell receptor beta chains came from one sample sequenced in a study of T cell responses to AZD1222 COVID-19 vaccine. Generated by immunoSEQ multiplex PCR, the TCRdb table keeps only in-frame clones and is missing some. The sample records tens of thousands of clones, more than 75% being singletons. This specimen consisted of peripheral blood, obtained on day 0 of AZD1222 vaccination. These receptors were taken from an adult in good health.

The chain couples TRBV18 to TRBJ1-1; no reliable D call. Germline-derived CDR1 and CDR2 are KGHSH and LQKENI. Trimming shortened V by 3 bases and J by 1 base, and 12 bases separated the two germline ends. The CDR3 is 15 residues long. CDR3 region: CASSPADLWNTEAFF. In nucleotides, the CDR3 is TGTGCCAGCTCACCTGCCGACCTATGGAACACTGAAGCTTTCTTT. The entire variable domain, with the rest obtained from reference TRBV18 and TRBJ1-1, is as follows: NAGVMQNPRHLVRRRGQEARLRCSPMKGHSHVYWYRQLPEEGLKFMVYLQKENIIDESGMPKERFSAEFPKEGPSILRIQQVVRGDSAAYFCASSPADLWNTEAFFGQGTRLTVV.

The chain links TRBV5-1 to TRBJ2-5; D tentatively reads TRBD1 or TRBD2 (5 bases each). This CDR3 contains 14 residues. Germline CDR1 reads SGHRS; CDR2 reads YFSETQ. Trimming took off 4 bases at V and 5 bases at J, with 15 bases between the two ends. DNA for the CDR3: TGCGCCAGCAGCGAGGGACCGAGACGCGAGACCCAGTACTTC. This codes for CASSEGPRRETQYF.

This clone has more than one count but fewer than ten. V is TRBV28 and J is TRBJ1-1, with a weak D call TRBD1 (5 bases). V dropped 6 bases and J dropped 4 bases, with 12 bases sitting between them. This CDR3 contains 13 residues. The germline V gene has CDR1 MDHEN and CDR2 SYDVKM. The CDR3 sequence is CASSSSGFTEAFF. DNA of the CDR3: TGTGCCAGCAGCTCATCAGGGTTCACTGAAGCTTTCTTT. The entire variable domain, with the rest obtained from reference TRBV28 and TRBJ1-1, is as follows: DVKVTQSSRYLVKRTGEKVFLECVQDMDHENMFWYRQDPGLGLRLIYFSYDVKMKEKGDIPEGYSVSREKKERFSLILESASTNQTSMYLCASSSSGFTEAFFGQGTRLTVV.

The CDR3 DNA sequence: TGTGCCAGCAGTGAAGCGCTGGCGGGCAAACAAGAGACCCAGTACTTC. Translation: CASSEALAGKQETQYF. The V call is TRBV2, the J call TRBJ2-5; possible D gene TRBD2, 5 bases. Germline loops: CDR1 SNHLY, CDR2 FYNNEI. CDR3 length: 16 residues. V gave up 0 bases and J gave up 2 bases, with 13 bases separating them.

This rearrangement joins TRBV4-1 to TRBJ2-2; 12 bases match TRBD2. The CDR3 length is 16 residues. CDR1 is MGHRA and CDR2 is YSYEKL in the germline V gene. J lost 6 bases, V lost 1 base, and 3 bases had no gene match. CDR3 amino acids: CASSQGLAGVAGELFF. CDR3 DNA sequence: TGCGCCAGCAGCCAAGGACTAGCGGGAGTCGCCGGGGAGCTGTTTTTT.

The V gene is TRBV4-2, the J gene TRBJ1-3; tentative D call: TRBD1 (5 bases). With 4 bases removed from V and 0 bases from J, the gap between germline ends came to 13 bases. Germline V gene lookup returns CDR1 LGHNA and CDR2 YNFKEQ. CDR3 length equals 16 residues. Here the CDR3 DNA reads TGTGCCAGCAGCCCCCTGGGACGGCGCTCTGGAAACACCATATATTTT. Amino acids: CASSPLGRRSGNTIYF.

The chain joins TRBV15 to TRBJ1-5, with a tentative D call TRBD1 (6 bases). V was trimmed by 2 bases and J by 6 bases, leaving 14 bases between them. From germline, CDR1 is LNHNV and CDR2 YYDKDF (reference sequence). The CDR3 loop spans 15 amino acids. CDR3 in DNA: TGTGCCACCAGCAGACCCCTCGGGGGGGCTCAGCCCCAGCATTTT. This sequence encodes CATSRPLGGAQPQHF.

There are a few counts of this clone. The chain joins TRBV19 to TRBJ1-3; D uncertain. CDR1 LNHDA and CDR2 SQIVND come from the germline V gene (reference sequence). Between the trimmed V and J ends, which lost 4 bases and 1 base, there was a span of 11 bases. CDR3 length: 15 amino acids. The CDR3 reads CASSTPSVSGNTIYF. CDR3 nucleotide sequence: TGTGCCAGTAGTACCCCTTCGGTTTCTGGAAACACCATATATTTT.

The chain recombines TRBV9 with TRBJ2-1; no firm D call. CDR3 length equals 14 residues. V shed 4 bases and J shed 4 bases, with 12 bases lying between them. The germline V gene encodes CDR1 SGDLS and CDR2 YYNGEE. The CDR3 region has the DNA TGTGCCAGCAGCCCCCCGGAAGGATACAATGAGCAGTTCTTC. Translated: CASSPPEGYNEQFF.

The chain carries TRBV5-1 and TRBJ1-4; 7 bases are a match to TRBD1. The CDR3 sequence is 14 residues long. V was clipped by 4 bases and J by 8 bases; unmatched bases: 8. Germline V gene sequence: CDR1 SGHRS, CDR2 YFSETQ. The CDR3 nucleotides are TGCGCCAGCAGCCTAGGACAGGATCGCGAAAAACTGTTTTTT. It is translated as CASSLGQDREKLFF. Full variable domain (missing parts from reference TRBV5-1 and TRBJ1-4): KAGVTQTPRYLIKTRGQQVTLSCSPISGHRSVSWYQQTPGQGLQFLFEYFSETQRNKGNFPGRFSGRQFSNSRSEMNVSTLELGDSALYLCASSLGQDREKLFFGSGTQLSVL.

In its sample, this clone was seen a few times. The chain uses TRBV7-2 and TRBJ2-1, with 13 bases lining up with TRBD2. CDR1 SGHTA and CDR2 FQGNSA come from the germline V gene. J lost 3 bases, V lost 5 bases, and 7 bases had no gene match. The CDR3 contains 17 residues. The DNA of the CDR3 is TGTGCCAGCAGCGAACAGTGGACTAGCGGGAGCTACAATGAGCAGTTCTTC. This sequence encodes CASSEQWTSGSYNEQFF.

The gene calls are TRBV7-9 and TRBJ2-1, with 10 positions matching TRBD1. V gave up 1 base and J gave up 9 bases; unmatched junction bases: 9. Germline V gene sequence: CDR1 SEHNR, CDR2 FQNEAQ (reference sequence). This CDR3 region has 16 residues. DNA of the CDR3: TGTGCCAGCAGCTTAGAAGGGACAGGGGAGGCTACTGAGCAGTTCTTC. It yields the protein CASSLEGTGEATEQFF.

The chain joins TRBV15 to TRBJ1-1, with a tentative D call TRBD1 (5 bases). The V end lost 4 bases, the J end lost 5 bases, and 17 bases lay between the germline ends. This CDR3 is built from 15 residues. Germline V CDR1 and CDR2: LNHNV, YYDKDF (reference sequence). Written as DNA, the CDR3 is TGTGCCACCAGCATTACGTCCAGGGCTGAAACTGAAGCTTTCTTT. It translates to CATSITSRAETEAFF.

The chain joins TRBV2 to TRBJ1-1; D unresolved. This CDR3 region has 15 residues. The V gene's germline CDR1 is SNHLY and CDR2 FYNNEI. Deletions cut 2 bases from V and 4 bases from J, with 14 bases between. The CDR3 bases are TGTGCCAGCAGTGAATCGGGTCCGAGACCCACTGAAGCTTTCTTT. This sequence encodes CASSESGPRPTEAFF.

The rearrangement joins TRBV6-6 to TRBJ2-7, with 12 bases aligning to TRBD1. The V segment lost 2 bases and the J segment 4 bases; nucleotides outside the gene matches: 6. The CDR3 is 16 amino acids. The germline V gene has CDR1 MNHNY and CDR2 SVGAGI (reference sequence). The CDR3, as DNA: TGTGCCAGCAGTTACGCTGGGGACAGGGGGCGATACGAGCAGTACTTC. Residues: CASSYAGDRGRYEQYF.

CDR3 coding DNA: TGTGCCAGCAGCTTCAGGGGGCCGAATTCACCCCTCCACTTT. This sequence encodes CASSFRGPNSPLHF. This chain joins TRBV5-5 and TRBJ1-6; 8 nucleotides align to TRBD1. The germline CDR1 and CDR2 sequences are SGHKS and YYEKEE (reference sequence). This CDR3 is built from 14 residues. The ends lost 2 bases at V and 7 bases at J; junction bases unmatched: 2.

The chain couples TRBV4-1 to TRBJ1-5; 12 nucleotides align to TRBD1. This CDR3 spans 16 amino acids. Unmatched junction bases numbered 8, after V lost 5 bases and J lost 6 bases. Germline loops: CDR1 MGHRA, CDR2 YSYEKL. The CDR3, as DNA: TGCGCCAGCAGCACAGGGGACAGGGGGCGCGGTCAGCCCCAGCATTTT. Translating gives CASSTGDRGRGQPQHF.

This chain joins TRBV15 and TRBJ1-4; no definite D call. The V gene lost 1 base and the J gene lost 2 bases, with 5 bases spanning the gap. The CDR3 runs 14 residues. Germline assignment: CDR1 LNHNV and CDR2 YYDKDF (reference sequence). The CDR3 DNA reads as TGTGCCACCAGCAGAGGAGGGACTAATGAAAAACTGTTTTTT. This gives the protein CATSRGGTNEKLFF.

V is TRBV5-1 and J is TRBJ1-5, with D unresolved. Germline CDR1 SGHRS, CDR2 YFSETQ. V was trimmed by 4 bases and J by 5 bases, leaving 10 bases between them. This CDR3 has 13 amino acids. The CDR3 sequence: CASSAGQDQPQHF. The CDR3 DNA sequence: TGCGCCAGCAGCGCCGGGCAAGATCAGCCCCAGCATTTT.

This chain connects TRBV30 to TRBJ2-3, with D perhaps matching TRBD2 (5 bases). V was trimmed by 4 bases and J by 4 bases, leaving 15 bases between them. Looked up from germline, CDR1 is GTSNPN and CDR2 is SVGIG (reference sequence). This CDR3 comprises 14 residues. The CDR3, as DNA: TGTGCCTGGACCTGGGCAAGTAGCGCAGATACGCAGTATTTT. Translating it yields CAWTWASSADTQYF.

The V and J genes are TRBV3-1 (or the pseudogene TRBV3-2) and TRBJ1-5; the D is unclear. CDR1 is LGHDT and CDR2 is YNNKEL in the germline V gene (reference sequence). The CDR3 consists of 16 residues. Deletions cut 1 base from V and 0 bases from J, with 10 bases between. CDR3: CASSQVPGYSNQPQHF. The CDR3 DNA follows: TGTGCCAGCAGCCAAGTCCCCGGATATAGCAATCAGCCCCAGCATTTT.

The V call is TRBV6-5, the J call TRBJ1-2, with 11 bases fitting TRBD1. There are 14 residues in the CDR3. The V gene end was trimmed by 7 bases and the J gene end by 2 bases; junction bases not matched to a gene: 3. The V gene's germline CDR1 is MNHEY and CDR2 SVGAGI. The CDR3 region has the DNA TGTGCCAGCAAAGGGGACAGGGGGAACTATGGCTACACCTTC. Encoded protein: CASKGDRGNYGYTF.

The chain has TRBV29-1 and TRBJ2-6; 7 bases agree with TRBD1. CDR3 length equals 16 residues. CDR1 and CDR2 from the germline V gene are SQVTM and ANQGSEA. Trimming at V came to 7 bases and at J to 4 bases, leaving 13 bases not matched to a gene. This chain's CDR3 is CSALTRRGQGANVLTF. CDR3 nucleotides: TGCAGCGCCCTGACACGCCGGGGACAGGGGGCCAACGTCCTGACTTTC.

This clone has a single count. This chain uses TRBV10-2 with TRBJ2-2; D perhaps matches TRBD1 (6 bases). The CDR3 is made up of 17 amino acids. Trimming removed 0 bases at V and 2 bases at J, with 13 bases between. The germline V gene has CDR1 WSHSY and CDR2 SAAADI. CDR3 bases: TGCGCCAGCAGTGAGTCCGCAGGGGCGACTAACACCGGGGAGCTGTTTTTT. As protein: CASSESAGATNTGELFF.

Written as DNA, the CDR3 is TGTGCCAGCAGCGTAGACAGGCAAGAGACCCAGTACTTC. This sequence encodes CASSVDRQETQYF. The chain recombines TRBV7-2 with TRBJ2-5; D may be TRBD1 (6 bases). Germline V CDR1 and CDR2: SGHTA, FQGNSA. The length of the CDR3 is 13 residues. V was shortened by 5 bases and J by 2 bases, with 9 bases between the two germline ends.

This clone was counted between two and nine times. The chain couples TRBV11-2 to TRBJ1-1; D call uncertain. The germline gives CDR1 SGHAT, CDR2 FQNNGV. With 5 bases removed from V and 1 base from J, the gap between germline ends came to 11 bases. The CDR3 is made up of 14 amino acids. This CDR3 reads CASSRWMENTEAFF. For the CDR3, the DNA is TGTGCCAGCAGCCGTTGGATGGAGAACACTGAAGCTTTCTTT.

This chain links TRBV27 with TRBJ1-2; D remains unclear. The V end lost 6 bases, the J end lost 4 bases, and 15 bases lay between the germline ends. This CDR3 contains 14 residues. The germline V gene has CDR1 MNHEY and CDR2 SMNVEV (reference sequence). The CDR3 spells CASRAQLDGYGYTF. CDR3 in DNA: TGTGCCAGCAGGGCCCAGCTGGACGGCTATGGCTACACCTTC.

The chain links TRBV24-1 to TRBJ2-1; D is perhaps TRBD2 (6 bases). Trimming took off 4 bases at V and 7 bases at J, with 10 bases between the two ends. The CDR3 has 13 amino acids. CDR1 and CDR2 (germline): KGHDR, SFDVKD. CDR3: CATSDAGRNEQFF. CDR3 coding DNA: TGTGCCACCAGTGACGCAGGGAGGAATGAGCAGTTCTTC.

The rearrangement joins TRBV4-2 to TRBJ1-2, with D possibly TRBD1 on 5 matching bases. Germline values: CDR1 LGHNA, CDR2 YNFKEQ. This CDR3 has 14 residues. The V and J ends lost 4 bases and 8 bases respectively, with 17 bases between them. CDR3 protein: CASSRNQGAQGYTF. CDR3 bases: TGTGCCAGCAGCCGAAACCAAGGGGCGCAAGGCTACACCTTC.

By its share, this clone is medium-sized. This chain uses TRBV27 with TRBJ1-2, with 10 bases aligning to TRBD1. CDR1 MNHEY and CDR2 SMNVEV come from the germline V gene (reference sequence). The CDR3 contains 15 residues. J gave up 6 bases and V 4 bases, and 8 bases lay outside the gene matches. The CDR3 loop is CASSSYLGQGNGYTF. In DNA, the CDR3 is TGTGCCAGCAGTTCCTACCTGGGACAGGGGAATGGCTACACCTTC.

The chain links TRBV7-2 to TRBJ2-2; D is unresolved. In germline, CDR1 is SGHTA, CDR2 FQGNSA. Trimming removed 5 bases from V and 6 bases from J, with 10 bases in between. The CDR3 is made up of 13 amino acids. The chain's CDR3 is CASSPLRAGELFF. Written as DNA, the CDR3 is TGTGCCAGCAGCCCATTACGGGCCGGGGAGCTGTTTTTT.